The rows below give T cell receptor beta chains drawn from one sample of a study of blood T cells in healthy people across ages. Each CDR3 protein gets one entry after TCRdb re-called the 5' RACE reads with MiXCR. Found here are roughly 1.7 million distinct CDR3 sequences, about 35% of them singletons; the top ten hold 11%. Sequenced: blood. All receptors come from a woman in her 30s in good health. Each CDR3 is given with its conserved first and last residue. Each record gives: J gene, V gene, CDR3 protein.

J gene: TRBJ2-5
V gene: TRBV7-3
CDR3 protein: CASSLGQEETQYF

J gene: TRBJ2-7
V gene: TRBV7-2
CDR3 protein: CASSLGRVLNHEQYF

J gene: TRBJ2-7
V gene: TRBV10-3
CDR3 protein: CAISEGASGSILNEQYF

J gene: TRBJ1-2
V gene: TRBV12-3/TRBV12-4
CDR3 protein: CTSTVGYGYTF

J gene: TRBJ1-2
V gene: TRBV4-1
CDR3 protein: CASSQEPGQAYGYTF

J gene: TRBJ1-2
V gene: TRBV4-2
CDR3 protein: CASSRPGGGNYGYTF

J gene: TRBJ1-4
V gene: TRBV10-3
CDR3 protein: CAISDEQVNEKLFF

J gene: TRBJ2-1
V gene: TRBV12-3/TRBV12-4
CDR3 protein: CASSLRRRHRAEQFF

J gene: TRBJ2-5
V gene: TRBV18
CDR3 protein: CASSPRRGGETQYF

J gene: TRBJ1-2
V gene: TRBV27
CDR3 protein: CASSFAGSDYGYTF

J gene: TRBJ1-1
V gene: TRBV27
CDR3 protein: CASSTARQGSAEAFF

J gene: TRBJ1-2
V gene: TRBV3-1
CDR3 protein: CASSQGGSRTGGNYGYTF

J gene: TRBJ2-1
V gene: TRBV19
CDR3 protein: CASSGSGLAGEGNEQFF